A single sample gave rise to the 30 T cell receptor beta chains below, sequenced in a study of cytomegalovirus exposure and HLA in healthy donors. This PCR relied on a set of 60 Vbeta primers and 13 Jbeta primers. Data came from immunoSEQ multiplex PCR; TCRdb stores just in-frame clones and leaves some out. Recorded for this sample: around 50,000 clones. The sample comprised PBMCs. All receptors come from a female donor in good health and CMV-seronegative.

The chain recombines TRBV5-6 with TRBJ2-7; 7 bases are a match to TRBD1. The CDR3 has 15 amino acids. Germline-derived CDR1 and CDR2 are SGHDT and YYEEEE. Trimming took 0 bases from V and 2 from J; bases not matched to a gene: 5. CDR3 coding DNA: TGTGCCAGCAGCTTGGCCGGTACAGGGGCCTACGAGCAGTACTTC. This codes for CASSLAGTGAYEQYF.

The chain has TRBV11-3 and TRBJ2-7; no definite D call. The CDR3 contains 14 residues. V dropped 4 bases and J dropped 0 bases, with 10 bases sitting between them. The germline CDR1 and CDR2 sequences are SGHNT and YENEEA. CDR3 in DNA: TGTGCCAGCAGCTACTCCCGTGACTCCTACGAGCAGTACTTC. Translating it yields CASSYSRDSYEQYF.

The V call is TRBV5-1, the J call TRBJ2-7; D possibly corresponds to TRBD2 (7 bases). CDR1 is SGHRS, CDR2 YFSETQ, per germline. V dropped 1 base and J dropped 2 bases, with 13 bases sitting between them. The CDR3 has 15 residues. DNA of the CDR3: TGCGCCAGCAGCTTGTCATCGGGGGGCCCCTACGAGCAGTACTTC. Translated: CASSLSSGGPYEQYF.

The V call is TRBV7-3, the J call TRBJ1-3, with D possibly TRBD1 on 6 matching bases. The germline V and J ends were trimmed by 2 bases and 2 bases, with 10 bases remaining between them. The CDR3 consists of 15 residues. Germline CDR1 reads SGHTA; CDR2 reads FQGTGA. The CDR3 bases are TGTGCCAGCAGCTTATCACAGGGAGCTGGAAACACCATATATTTT. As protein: CASSLSQGAGNTIYF. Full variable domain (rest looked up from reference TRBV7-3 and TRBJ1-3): GAGVSQTPSNKVTEKGKYVELRCDPISGHTALYWYRQSLGQGPEFLIYFQGTGAADDSGLPNDRFFAVRPEGSVSTLKIQRTERGDSAVYLCASSLSQGAGNTIYFGEGSWLTVV.

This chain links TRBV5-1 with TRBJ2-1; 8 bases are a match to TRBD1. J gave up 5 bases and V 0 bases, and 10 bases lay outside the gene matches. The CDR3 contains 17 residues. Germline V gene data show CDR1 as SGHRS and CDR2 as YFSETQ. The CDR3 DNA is TGCGCCAGCAGCTTGGTTTATGGCAGGGGGCGAGACAATGAGCAGTTCTTC. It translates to CASSLVYGRGRDNEQFF.

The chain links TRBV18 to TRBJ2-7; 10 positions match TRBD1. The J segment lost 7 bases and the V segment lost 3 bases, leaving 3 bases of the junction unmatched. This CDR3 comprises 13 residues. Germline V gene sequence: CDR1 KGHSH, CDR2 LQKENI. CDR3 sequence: CASSPGTGVEQYF. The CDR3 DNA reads TGTGCCAGCTCACCCGGGACAGGGGTTGAGCAGTACTTC.

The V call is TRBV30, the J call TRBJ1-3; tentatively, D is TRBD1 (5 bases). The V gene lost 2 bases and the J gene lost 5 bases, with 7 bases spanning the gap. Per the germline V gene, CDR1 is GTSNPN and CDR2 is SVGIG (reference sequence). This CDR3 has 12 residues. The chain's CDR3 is CAWSPGRNTIYF. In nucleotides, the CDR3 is TGTGCCTGGAGTCCAGGGAGAAACACCATATATTTT. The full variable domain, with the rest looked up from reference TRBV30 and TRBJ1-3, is SQTIHQWPATLVQPVGSPLSLECTVEGTSNPNLYWYRQAAGRGLQLLFYSVGIGQISSEVPQNLSASRPQDRQFILSSKKLLLSDSGFYLCAWSPGRNTIYFGEGSWLTVV.

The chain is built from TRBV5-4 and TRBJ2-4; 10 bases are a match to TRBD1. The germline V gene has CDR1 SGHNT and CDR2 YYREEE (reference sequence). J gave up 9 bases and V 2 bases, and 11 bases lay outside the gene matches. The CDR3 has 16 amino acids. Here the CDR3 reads CASSFRAGTGVGIQYF. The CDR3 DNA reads TGTGCCAGCAGCTTCAGGGCTGGGACAGGGGTTGGCATTCAGTACTTC.

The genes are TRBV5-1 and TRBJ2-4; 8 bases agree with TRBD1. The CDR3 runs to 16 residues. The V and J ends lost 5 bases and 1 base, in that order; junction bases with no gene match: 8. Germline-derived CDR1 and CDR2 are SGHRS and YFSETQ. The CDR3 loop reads CASRPTGERAKNIQYF. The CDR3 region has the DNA TGCGCCAGCAGACCGACAGGGGAGAGGGCCAAAAACATTCAGTACTTC.

This CDR3 reads CASSVFGGGLQETQYF. CDR3 coding DNA: TGTGCCAGCAGCGTATTCGGCGGGGGGCTTCAAGAGACCCAGTACTTC. The chain employs TRBV9 and TRBJ2-5, with 8 bases matching TRBD2. The CDR3 runs to 16 residues. V trimming: 1 base; J trimming: 2 bases; junction bases outside the gene matches: 7. Germline CDR1 is SGDLS and CDR2 is YYNGEE.

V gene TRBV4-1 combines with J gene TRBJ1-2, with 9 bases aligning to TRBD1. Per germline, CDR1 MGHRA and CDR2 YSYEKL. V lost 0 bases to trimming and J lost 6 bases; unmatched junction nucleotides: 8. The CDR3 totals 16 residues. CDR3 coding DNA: TGCGCCAGCAGCCAAGATAGGGGGACAGGGTTCAATGGCTACACCTTC. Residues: CASSQDRGTGFNGYTF.

The CDR3 DNA reads as TGCAGTGCTAGAGATAAGCGGCAGCAGTACTTC. This codes for CSARDKRQQYF. This chain links TRBV20-1 with TRBJ2-7; D may be TRBD2 (5 bases). V was shortened by 0 bases and J by 8 bases, with 8 bases between the two germline ends. The CDR3 is 11 amino acids. Germline CDR1 DFQATT, CDR2 SNEGSKA (reference sequence).

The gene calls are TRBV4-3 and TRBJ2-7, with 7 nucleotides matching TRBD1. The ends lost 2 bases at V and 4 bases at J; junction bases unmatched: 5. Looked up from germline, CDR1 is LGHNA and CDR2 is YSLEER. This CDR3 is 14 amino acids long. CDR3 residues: CASSQLGTDYEQYF. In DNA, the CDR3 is TGCGCCAGCAGCCAATTGGGGACAGATTACGAGCAGTACTTC.

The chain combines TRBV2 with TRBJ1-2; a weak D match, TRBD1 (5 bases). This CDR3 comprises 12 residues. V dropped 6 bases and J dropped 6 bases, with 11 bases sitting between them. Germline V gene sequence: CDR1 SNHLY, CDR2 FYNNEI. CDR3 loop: CASRAGMDGYTF. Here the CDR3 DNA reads TGTGCCAGCAGAGCAGGGATGGATGGCTACACCTTC.

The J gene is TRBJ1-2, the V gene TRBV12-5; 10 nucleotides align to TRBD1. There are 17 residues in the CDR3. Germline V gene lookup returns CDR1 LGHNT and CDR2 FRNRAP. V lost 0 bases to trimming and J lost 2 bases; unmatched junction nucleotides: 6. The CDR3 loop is CASGLVLGDRGNYGYTF. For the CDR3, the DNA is TGTGCTAGTGGTTTGGTACTGGGGGACAGGGGAAACTATGGCTACACCTTC.

CDR3 residues: CASSFRDSDNYTF. For the CDR3, the DNA is TGCGCCAGCAGCTTTAGGGACAGTGACAACTACACCTTC. The chain uses TRBV5-1 and TRBJ1-2; the match to TRBD1 covers 7 bases. V lost 2 bases, J lost 10 bases, and 8 bases stayed unmatched. This CDR3 has 13 amino acids. CDR1 SGHRS and CDR2 YFSETQ come from the germline V gene. Together with reference TRBV5-1 and TRBJ1-2, the CDR3 gives the full variable domain: KAGVTQTPRYLIKTRGQQVTLSCSPISGHRSVSWYQQTPGQGLQFLFEYFSETQRNKGNFPGRFSGRQFSNSRSEMNVSTLELGDSALYLCASSFRDSDNYTFGSGTRLTVV.

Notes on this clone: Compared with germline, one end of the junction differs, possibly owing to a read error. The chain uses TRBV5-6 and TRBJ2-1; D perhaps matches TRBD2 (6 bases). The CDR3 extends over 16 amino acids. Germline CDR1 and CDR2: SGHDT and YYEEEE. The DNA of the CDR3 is TGTGCCAGCAGCTGGGAGGATAGCGGCCGACATGGTGAGCAGCTCTTC. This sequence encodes CASSWEDSGRHGEQLF.

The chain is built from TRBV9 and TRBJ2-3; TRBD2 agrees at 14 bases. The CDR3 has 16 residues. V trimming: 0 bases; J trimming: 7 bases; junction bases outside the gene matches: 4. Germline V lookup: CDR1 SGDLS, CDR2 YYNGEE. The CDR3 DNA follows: TGTGCCAGCAGCGTAGATGGGACTAGCGGGGGAAATACGCAGTATTTT. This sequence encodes CASSVDGTSGGNTQYF.

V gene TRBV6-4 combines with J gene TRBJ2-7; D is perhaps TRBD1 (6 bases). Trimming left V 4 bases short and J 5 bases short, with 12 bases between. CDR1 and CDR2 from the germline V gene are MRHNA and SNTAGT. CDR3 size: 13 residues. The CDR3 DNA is TGTGCCAGCAGTGCCGCCCCAGGGGACGAGCAGTACTTC. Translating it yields CASSAAPGDEQYF.

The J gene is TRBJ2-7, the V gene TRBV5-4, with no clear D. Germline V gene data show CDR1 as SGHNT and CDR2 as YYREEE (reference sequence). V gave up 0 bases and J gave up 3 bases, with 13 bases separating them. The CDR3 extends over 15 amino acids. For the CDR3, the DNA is TGTGCCAGCAGCTTGGTTGGTGGCGGAAACTACGAGCAGTACTTC. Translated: CASSLVGGGNYEQYF.

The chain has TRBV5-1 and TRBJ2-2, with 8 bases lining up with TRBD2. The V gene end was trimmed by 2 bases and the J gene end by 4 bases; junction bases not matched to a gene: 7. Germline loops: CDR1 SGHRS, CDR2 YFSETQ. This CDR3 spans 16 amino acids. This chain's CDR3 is CASSFGLAAGTGELFF. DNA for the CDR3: TGCGCCAGCAGCTTCGGACTAGCTGCAGGCACCGGGGAGCTGTTTTTT.

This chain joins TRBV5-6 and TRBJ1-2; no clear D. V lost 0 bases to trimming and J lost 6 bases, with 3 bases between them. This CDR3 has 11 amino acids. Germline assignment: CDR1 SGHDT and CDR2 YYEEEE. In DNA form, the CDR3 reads TGTGCCAGCAGCTTGGCGGATGGCTACACCTTC. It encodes CASSLADGYTF.

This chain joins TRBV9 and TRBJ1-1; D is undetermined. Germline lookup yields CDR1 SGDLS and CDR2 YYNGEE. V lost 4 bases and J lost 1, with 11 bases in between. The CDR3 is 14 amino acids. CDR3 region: CASSYDGGNTEAFF. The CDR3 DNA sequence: TGTGCCAGCAGCTATGATGGAGGGAACACTGAAGCTTTCTTT.

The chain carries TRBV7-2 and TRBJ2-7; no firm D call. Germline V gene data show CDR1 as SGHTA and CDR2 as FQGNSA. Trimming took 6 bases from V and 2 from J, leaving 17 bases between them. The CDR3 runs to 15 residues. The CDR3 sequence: CASSLSASTTYEQYF. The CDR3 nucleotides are TGTGCCAGCAGTCTTTCCGCGTCTACCACCTACGAGCAGTACTTC.

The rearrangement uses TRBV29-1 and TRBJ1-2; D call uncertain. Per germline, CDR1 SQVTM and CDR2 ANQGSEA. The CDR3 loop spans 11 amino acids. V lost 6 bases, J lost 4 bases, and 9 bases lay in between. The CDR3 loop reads CSVPGFYGYTF. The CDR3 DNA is TGCAGCGTACCGGGATTCTATGGCTACACCTTC.

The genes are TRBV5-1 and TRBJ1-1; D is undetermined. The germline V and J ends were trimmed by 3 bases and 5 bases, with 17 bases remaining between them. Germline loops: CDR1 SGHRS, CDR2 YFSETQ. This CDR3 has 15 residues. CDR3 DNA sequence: TGCGCCAGCAGCTGGGCCAGGTCAACGGGGACTGAAGCTTTCTTT. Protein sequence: CASSWARSTGTEAFF.

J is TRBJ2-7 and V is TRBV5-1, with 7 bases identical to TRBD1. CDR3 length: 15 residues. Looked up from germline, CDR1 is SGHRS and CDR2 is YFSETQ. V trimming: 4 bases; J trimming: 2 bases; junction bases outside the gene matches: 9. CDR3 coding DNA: TGCGCCAGCAGCGGACAGGACCACATGCCCTACGAGCAGTACTTC. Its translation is CASSGQDHMPYEQYF.

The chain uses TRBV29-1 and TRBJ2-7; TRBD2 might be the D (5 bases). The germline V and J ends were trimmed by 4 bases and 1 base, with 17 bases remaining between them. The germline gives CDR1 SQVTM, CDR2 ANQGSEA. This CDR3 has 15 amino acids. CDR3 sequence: CSVVSLRTGSYEQYF. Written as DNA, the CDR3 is TGCAGCGTTGTAAGCCTGAGGACGGGATCCTACGAGCAGTACTTC.

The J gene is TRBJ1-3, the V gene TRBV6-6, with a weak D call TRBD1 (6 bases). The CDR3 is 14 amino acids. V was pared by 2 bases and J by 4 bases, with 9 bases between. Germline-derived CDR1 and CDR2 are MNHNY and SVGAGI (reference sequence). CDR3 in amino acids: CASSYPGDGNTIYF. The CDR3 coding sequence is TGTGCCAGCAGTTACCCAGGGGACGGAAACACCATATATTTT.

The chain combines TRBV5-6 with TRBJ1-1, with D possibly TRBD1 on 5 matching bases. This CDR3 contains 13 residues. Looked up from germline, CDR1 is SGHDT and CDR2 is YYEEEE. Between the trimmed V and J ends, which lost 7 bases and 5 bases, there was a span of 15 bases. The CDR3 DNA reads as TGTGCCAGCGTTAGGGAGGGGAGGACTGAAGCTTTCTTT. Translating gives CASVREGRTEAFF. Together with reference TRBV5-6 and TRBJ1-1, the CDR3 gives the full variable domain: DAGVTQSPTHLIKTRGQQVTLRCSPKSGHDTVSWYQQALGQGPQFIFQYYEEEERQRGNFPDRFSGHQFPNYSSELNVNALLLGDSALYLCASVREGRTEAFFGQGTRLTVV.